What follows describes a single T cell receptor beta chain. V lost 6 bases and J lost 7, with 16 bases in between. This CDR3 is built from 14 residues. The data are from a study of identical twins. One entry per CDR3 protein, called by TCRdb with MiXCR from the 5' RACE reads. The profile covers hundreds of thousands of distinct CDR3 sequences, with around a sixth appearing a single time and around 13% taken by the ten largest. Separately, the same data were catalogued under a study of T cells expressing NK-cell markers. Per that paper: Sorting in several experiments was restricted by an anti-gamma-delta TCR antibody to alpha-beta TCR T cells. In roughly 6 donors, dominant CD3+CD56+NKG2C+ clones formed about 1.0-7.5% of CD8+ cells.

The sample consisted of PBMCs. The TCR comes from a woman aged 18-29 years in good health. The chain carries TRBV12-3 or TRBV12-4 and TRBJ2-1; TRBD2 might be the D (6 bases). DNA of the CDR3: TGTGCCAGCAGGTCCCGTGGAGGGACGAATGAGCAGTTCTTC. Translating gives CASRSRGGTNEQFF.